This T cell receptor beta chain was obtained from a study of T-cell reconstitution after alpha-beta-depleted transplantation in children. J was trimmed by 7 bases and V by 2 bases; bases with no gene match: 5. This CDR3 is built from 13 residues. Germline V gene lookup returns CDR1 SGHRS and CDR2 YFSETQ. Unique molecular identifiers were built into the TCRbeta library. TCRdb itself ran the PCR reads through MiXCR, one entry per CDR3 protein. This table holds hundreds of thousands of distinct CDR3 sequences, under 9.5% found once. This clonotype was detected many times. V gene TRBV5-1 combines with J gene TRBJ2-7, with TRBD1 identical over 8 bases. This TCR derives from a human donor who donated a stem cell graft to a child with acute lymphoblastic leukemia. The sample here was PBMCs from the stem cell graft donor, taken from the stem cell graft. Written as DNA, the CDR3 is TGCGCCAGCAGCTTTGGACAGGGAGGAGAGCAGTACTTC. It codes for CASSFGQGGEQYF.